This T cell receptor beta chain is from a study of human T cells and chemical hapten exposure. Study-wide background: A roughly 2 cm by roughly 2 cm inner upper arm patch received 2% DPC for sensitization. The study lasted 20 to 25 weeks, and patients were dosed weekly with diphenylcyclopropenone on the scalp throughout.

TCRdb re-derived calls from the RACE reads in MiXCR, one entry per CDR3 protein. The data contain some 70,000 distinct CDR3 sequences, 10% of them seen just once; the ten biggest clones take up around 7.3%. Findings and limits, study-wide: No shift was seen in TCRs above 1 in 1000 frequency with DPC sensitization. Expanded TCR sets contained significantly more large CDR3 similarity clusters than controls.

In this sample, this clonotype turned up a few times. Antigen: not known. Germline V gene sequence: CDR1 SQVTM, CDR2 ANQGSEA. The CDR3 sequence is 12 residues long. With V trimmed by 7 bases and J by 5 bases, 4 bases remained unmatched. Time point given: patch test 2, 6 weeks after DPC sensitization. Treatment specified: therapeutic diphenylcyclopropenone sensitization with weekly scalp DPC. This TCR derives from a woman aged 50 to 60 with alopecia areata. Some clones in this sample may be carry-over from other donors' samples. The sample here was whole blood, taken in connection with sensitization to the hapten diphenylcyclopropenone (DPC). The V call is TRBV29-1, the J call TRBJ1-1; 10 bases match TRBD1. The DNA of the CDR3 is TGCAGCGGAGGGACAGGGGTTACTGAAGCTTTCTTT. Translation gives CSGGTGVTEAFF.